A selection of T cell receptor beta chains follows, all from one sample in a study of T cell responses to AZD1222 COVID-19 vaccine. The protocol was immunoSEQ multiplex PCR, while the TCRdb copy is restricted to in-frame clones and leaves out a portion. Of 120,000 or so clones listed, roughly 92% are singletons. Sequences were derived from peripheral blood, sampled on day 0 of AZD1222 vaccination. These receptors were taken from an adult in good health. The CDR3 runs from the conserved cysteine through the conserved F or W. Fields, in order: J gene, D gene, V gene, clone size, CDR3 DNA, CDR3 protein. A D gene is named only where the DNA matches it firmly. Rows may omit the clone size; those that give it use once, few, many or a size class.

J: TRBJ1-2; D: NA; V: TRBV12-3/TRBV12-4; size: few; DNA: TGTGCCAGCAGTCCCCACCCTGCGTATGGCTACACCTTC; CDR3: CASSPHPAYGYTF
J: TRBJ2-3; D: NA; V: TRBV19; size: NA; DNA: TGTGCCAGTAGTCCGGGGACTCTGACTAGCACAGATACGCAGTATTTT; CDR3: CASSPGTLTSTDTQYF
J: TRBJ1-6; D: NA; V: TRBV28; size: NA; DNA: TGTGCCAGCAGACCGGGGGGGGAGAACTCACCCCTCCACTTT; CDR3: CASRPGGENSPLHF
J: TRBJ2-7; D: NA; V: TRBV3-1/TRBV3-2; size: NA; DNA: TGTGCCAGCAGCCAGGATCCGCAGGCCGAGGGCGGGCAGTACTTC; CDR3: CASSQDPQAEGGQYF
J: TRBJ2-7; D: NA; V: TRBV18; size: NA; DNA: TGTGCCAGCGGGGGGTCCTACGAGCAGTACTTC; CDR3: CASGGSYEQYF
J: TRBJ2-7; D: TRBD1; V: TRBV11-1; size: NA; DNA: TGTGCCAGCAGCCTACCAGGGACAGGGCGGGAGCAGTACTTC; CDR3: CASSLPGTGREQYF
J: TRBJ1-6; D: TRBD1; V: TRBV30; size: NA; DNA: TGTGCCTGGAGCGGGACAGCTAACTCACCCCTCCACTTT; CDR3: CAWSGTANSPLHF
J: TRBJ1-2; D: TRBD1; V: TRBV4-2; size: NA; DNA: TGTGCCAGCAGCCAAGATAGAGGTTCGGTCCAGGGGGCCCTCTATGGCTACACCTTC; CDR3: CASSQDRGSVQGALYGYTF
J: TRBJ1-1; D: NA; V: TRBV5-1; size: NA; DNA: TGCGCCAGCAGCCTCGGGACTGGGAACACTGAAGCTTTCTTT; CDR3: CASSLGTGNTEAFF
J: TRBJ1-1; D: NA; V: TRBV7-9; size: NA; DNA: TGTGCCAGCAGAGCTCCAGGGGTTCCGAACACTGAAGCTTTCTTT; CDR3: CASRAPGVPNTEAFF
J: TRBJ1-2; D: NA; V: TRBV3-1/TRBV3-2; size: NA; DNA: TGTGCCAGCACCCCGATGTGGGGGCTTAACTATGGCTACACCTTC; CDR3: CASTPMWGLNYGYTF
J: TRBJ2-7; D: NA; V: TRBV11-2; size: NA; DNA: TGTGCCAGCTGCTTTACTGCCGACAGCTCCTACGAGCAGTACTTC; CDR3: CASCFTADSSYEQYF
J: TRBJ2-2; D: NA; V: TRBV27; size: NA; DNA: TGTGCCAGCAACTCAGGGGGGACCGTCACCGGGGAGCTGTTTTTT; CDR3: CASNSGGTVTGELFF
J: TRBJ1-1; D: NA; V: TRBV10-3; size: few; DNA: TGTGCCATCAGGACGGACGGGGGAGGCACTGAAGCTTTCTTT; CDR3: CAIRTDGGGTEAFF
J: TRBJ1-4; D: TRBD1; V: TRBV28; size: NA; DNA: TGTGCCAGCAGTTTAGGCCAGGGGGCGCGGGCTAGAAAACTGTTTTTT; CDR3: CASSLGQGARARKLFF
J: TRBJ1-6; D: TRBD1; V: TRBV6-6; size: NA; DNA: TGTGCCAGCAGTAAACAGGGGAAGCTTAATTCACCCCTCCACTTT; CDR3: CASSKQGKLNSPLHF
J: TRBJ1-6; D: NA; V: TRBV18; size: NA; DNA: TGTGCCAGCTCACCGGACCTGGGCAATTCACCCCTCCACTTT; CDR3: CASSPDLGNSPLHF
J: TRBJ1-1; D: TRBD1; V: TRBV19; size: NA; DNA: TGTGCCAGTAGACCCAGGGGGCGGGACACTGAAGCTTTCTTT; CDR3: CASRPRGRDTEAFF
J: TRBJ2-7; D: TRBD1; V: TRBV24-1; size: NA; DNA: TGTGCCACCAAAGGGGGCGTCCACGAGCAGTACTTC; CDR3: CATKGGVHEQYF
J: TRBJ1-6; D: NA; V: TRBV24-1; size: NA; DNA: TGTGCCACCAGTGAGGTAGGACGGGGTCCTATAACCCTCCACTTT; CDR3: CATSEVGRGPITLHF
J: TRBJ1-4; D: TRBD1; V: TRBV2; size: NA; DNA: TGTGCCAGCAGTCCCGGGACAGGGAATGAAAAACTGTTTTTT; CDR3: CASSPGTGNEKLFF
J: TRBJ1-2; D: TRBD1; V: TRBV6-5; size: NA; DNA: TGTGCCAGCAGTTACTCCCAGGGGGCCTATGGCTACACCTTC; CDR3: CASSYSQGAYGYTF
J: TRBJ2-5; D: NA; V: TRBV27; size: NA; DNA: TGTGCCACCAGGGTTTTGGTTACGGAAGAGACCCAGTACTTC; CDR3: CATRVLVTEETQYF
J: TRBJ1-2; D: TRBD1; V: TRBV12-5; size: NA; DNA: TGTGCTAGTGGCCGGGACAGGGGTGGTGGCTACACCTTC; CDR3: CASGRDRGGGYTF
J: TRBJ1-2; D: NA; V: TRBV28; size: NA; DNA: TGTGCCAGCAGTTCCCCAGTACCTACCCAGACAGTCGACTATGGCTACACCTTC; CDR3: CASSSPVPTQTVDYGYTF
J: TRBJ2-5; D: TRBD2; V: TRBV2; size: NA; DNA: TGTGCCAGCAGTGAAGTAGCGGGGGCCCACCCGAACTTC; CDR3: CASSEVAGAHPNF
J: TRBJ1-1; D: NA; V: TRBV15; size: NA; DNA: TGTGCCACCAGCAGAGGCCGGGACACTGAAGCTTTCTTT; CDR3: CATSRGRDTEAFF
J: TRBJ2-1; D: NA; V: TRBV3-1/TRBV3-2; size: NA; DNA: TGTGCCAGCAGCCAACCGCAGGGGACGGCCTACAATGAGCAGTTCTTC; CDR3: CASSQPQGTAYNEQFF
J: TRBJ2-7; D: NA; V: TRBV29-1; size: NA; DNA: TGCAGCGTTGTAGGCGTTTCCTACGAGCAGTACTTC; CDR3: CSVVGVSYEQYF
J: TRBJ2-5; D: TRBD2; V: TRBV5-1; size: NA; DNA: TGCGCCAGCAGCCCCTCTAGCGGGGGATTTGAGACCCAGTACTTC; CDR3: CASSPSSGGFETQYF
J: TRBJ1-6; D: NA; V: TRBV7-9; size: NA; DNA: TGTGCCAGCAGCTTAGACAGCAAAAATTCACCCCTCCACTTT; CDR3: CASSLDSKNSPLHF
J: TRBJ1-1; D: NA; V: TRBV20-1; size: NA; DNA: TGCAGTGCTAGATTTCCCTCGGGAGCTTTCTTT; CDR3: CSARFPSGAFF
J: TRBJ1-2; D: NA; V: TRBV6-5; size: NA; DNA: TGTGCCAGCAGACCTAACAGGAGAGACTATGGCTACACCTTC; CDR3: CASRPNRRDYGYTF
J: TRBJ2-7; D: TRBD1; V: TRBV27; size: NA; DNA: TGTGCCAGCAGTTTATCAGGGACAGGGGCCAACGAGCAGTACTTC; CDR3: CASSLSGTGANEQYF
J: TRBJ1-6; D: NA; V: TRBV7-6; size: many; DNA: TGTGCCAGCAGCTTAGGCAGCTCCTATAATTCACCCCTCCACTTT; CDR3: CASSLGSSYNSPLHF
J: TRBJ2-7; D: NA; V: TRBV18; size: NA; DNA: TGTGCCAGCTCACCAGACTACGAGCAGTACTTC; CDR3: CASSPDYEQYF
J: TRBJ1-4; D: NA; V: TRBV15; size: NA; DNA: TGTGCCACCAGCAGAGATTACGGAAATAATGAAAAACTGTTTTTT; CDR3: CATSRDYGNNEKLFF
J: TRBJ2-2; D: TRBD1; V: TRBV19; size: NA; DNA: TGTGCCAGTAGGATTCGGACAGGGAACACCGGGGAGCTGTTTTTT; CDR3: CASRIRTGNTGELFF
J: TRBJ2-1; D: NA; V: TRBV27; size: NA; DNA: TGTGCCAGCAGTTTAATCGCCGACAATGAGCAGTTCTTC; CDR3: CASSLIADNEQFF
J: TRBJ1-3; D: NA; V: TRBV5-1; size: NA; DNA: TGCGCCAGCAGACCTGACAGGCGCTCTGGAAACACCATATATTTT; CDR3: CASRPDRRSGNTIYF
J: TRBJ2-5; D: TRBD2; V: TRBV29-1; size: NA; DNA: TGCAGCGTTGAAGGGCGGGGGCAAGAGACCCAGTACTTC; CDR3: CSVEGRGQETQYF
J: TRBJ2-1; D: NA; V: TRBV30; size: NA; DNA: TGTGCCTGGAGTGTAGCTCGGTCCGGGTCCAATGAGCAGTTCTTC; CDR3: CAWSVARSGSNEQFF
J: TRBJ2-1; D: NA; V: TRBV7-9; size: NA; DNA: TGTGCCAGCACTTATAGCGGCGCCCCAGACAATGAGCAGTTCTTC; CDR3: CASTYSGAPDNEQFF
J: TRBJ1-1; D: NA; V: TRBV24-1; size: NA; DNA: TGTGCCACCAGACAGGGTGGGTCTGAAGCTTTCTTT; CDR3: CATRQGGSEAFF
J: TRBJ2-7; D: TRBD1; V: TRBV19; size: NA; DNA: TGTGCCAGTGGACAGGGGAACTACGAGCAGTACTTC; CDR3: CASGQGNYEQYF
J: TRBJ2-1; D: TRBD1; V: TRBV6-5; size: NA; DNA: TGTGCCAGCAGTTACCGGGACAGCTACAATGAGCAGTTCTTC; CDR3: CASSYRDSYNEQFF
J: TRBJ2-4; D: NA; V: TRBV5-5; size: NA; DNA: TGTGCCAGCAGCTTGGCGGTAGCCAAAAACATTCAGTACTTC; CDR3: CASSLAVAKNIQYF
J: TRBJ1-1; D: NA; V: TRBV3-1/TRBV3-2; size: NA; DNA: TGTGCCAGCAGCCAAGACCTATCGACATTGAACACTGAAGCTTTCTTT; CDR3: CASSQDLSTLNTEAFF
J: TRBJ1-1; D: NA; V: TRBV3-1/TRBV3-2; size: NA; DNA: TGTGCCAGCAGTCGGACCAACACTGAAGCTTTCTTT; CDR3: CASSRTNTEAFF
J: TRBJ1-3; D: TRBD1; V: TRBV28; size: NA; DNA: TGTGCCAGCAGTTTACACGGACAGGGGGCGGGTGGAAACACCATATATTTT; CDR3: CASSLHGQGAGGNTIYF